This T cell receptor (beta chain) was recovered during a study of T cell responses to AZD1222 COVID-19 vaccine. V gave up 8 bases and J gave up 7 bases; unmatched junction bases: 12. Germline V lookup: CDR1 SGHAT, CDR2 FQNNGV. The CDR3 has 15 residues. Sequencing was performed with immunoSEQ multiplex PCR; in TCRdb, only in-frame clones are kept and a portion is missing. Of over 70,000 clones listed, around three quarters were seen once; the top ten hold 25% to 30%. Sequenced material: peripheral blood, taken 28 days after the second dose of the MenACWY control vaccine. V and J are TRBV11-2 and TRBJ2-1; 9 nucleotides agree with TRBD2. This TCR was sampled from an adult who received the MenACWY meningococcal vaccine as a control. The CDR3, as DNA: TGTGCCAGCGGAGGCTTGGGCGGGAGGGTTAATGAGCAGTTCTTC. As protein: CASGGLGGRVNEQFF.